The 23 T cell receptor beta chains below were found in one sample sequenced in a study of CD8+ T cells in alopecia areata. After isolation, RNA underwent reverse transcription to generate cDNA as the sequencing template. The method was immunoSEQ multiplex PCR; TCRdb's version includes in-frame clones alone and lacks a portion of them. The sample includes 120,000 or so clones, less than 50% of them seen just once. The specimen sequenced was NKG2D-low CD8+ T cells sorted from blood. All receptors come from a human donor with alopecia areata.

This clone has just one count. CDR3 coding DNA: TGTGCCAGCGGCCTTCAGCGGGTGCAGTTCTTC. It encodes CASGLQRVQFF. The chain employs TRBV2 and TRBJ2-1, with D possibly matching TRBD2 (6 bases). CDR3 length: 11 amino acids. Germline-derived CDR1 and CDR2 are SNHLY and FYNNEI. Trimming pared 8 bases from V and 12 bases from J, leaving 14 bases between.

The chain combines TRBV5-1 with TRBJ2-3; D is ambiguous. The CDR3 extends over 14 amino acids. Trimming took 3 bases from V and 0 from J, leaving 8 bases between them. Germline lookup yields CDR1 SGHRS and CDR2 YFSETQ. The CDR3 sequence is CASSSGPSTDTQYF. CDR3 DNA: TGCGCCAGCAGCTCAGGACCGAGCACAGATACGCAGTATTTT.

The DNA of the CDR3 is TGTGCCAGCAGCACGGACTGGGAGACCCAGTACTTC. Its translation: CASSTDWETQYF. The chain employs TRBV11-2 and TRBJ2-5; TRBD2 is a possible D gene (5 bases). The V and J ends lost 5 bases and 5 bases respectively, with 9 bases between them. The germline V gene encodes CDR1 SGHAT and CDR2 FQNNGV. There are 12 residues in the CDR3.

The rearrangement links TRBV30 to TRBJ2-7; 7 nucleotides match TRBD1. CDR1 and CDR2 from the germline V gene are GTSNPN and SVGIG (reference sequence). This CDR3 comprises 13 residues. J lost 9 bases, V lost 5 bases, and 13 bases had no gene match. The CDR3 sequence: CAWDTGTEAAQYF. The CDR3 nucleotides read TGTGCCTGGGACACCGGGACAGAGGCCGCGCAGTACTTC.

This clone showed up just a few times. The chain is built from TRBV29-1 and TRBJ2-7, with 7 bases identical to TRBD1. The germline V gene encodes CDR1 SQVTM and CDR2 ANQGSEA. V gave up 4 bases and J gave up 3 bases; unmatched junction bases: 9. The CDR3 has 14 amino acids. The chain's CDR3 is CSVVGEGAGYEQYF. In DNA form, the CDR3 reads TGCAGCGTTGTGGGAGAGGGGGCCGGCTACGAGCAGTACTTC.

V gene TRBV30 combines with J gene TRBJ1-2; D unresolved. Germline V gene data show CDR1 as GTSNPN and CDR2 as SVGIG (reference sequence). The CDR3 length is 15 residues. Deletions cut 0 bases from V and 4 bases from J, with 15 bases between. In DNA form, the CDR3 reads TGTGCCTGGAGTGTATTGGACGCAGGCAGCTATGGCTACACCTTC. Amino acid sequence: CAWSVLDAGSYGYTF.

This clone was detected only a few times. The V and J genes are TRBV28 and TRBJ2-7; no firm D call. The CDR3 is 14 amino acids. V lost 4 bases to trimming and J lost 3 bases, with 13 bases between them. The germline CDR1 and CDR2 sequences are MDHEN and SYDVKM. The CDR3 nucleotides read TGTGCCAGCAGTTCCCCTGCACAGATCTACGAGCAGTACTTC. Translating gives CASSSPAQIYEQYF.

The gene calls are TRBV4-3 and TRBJ1-1; D gene unclear. The CDR3 consists of 13 residues. The germline V gene has CDR1 LGHNA and CDR2 YSLEER. V dropped 6 bases and J dropped 3 bases, with 11 bases sitting between them. In DNA, the CDR3 is TGCGCCAGCAGTACGACGGTGGACACTGAAGCTTTCTTT. Its translation: CASSTTVDTEAFF.

The chain uses TRBV21-1 and TRBJ2-4; TRBD2, the table's D call, was not compared with the DNA. TRBV21-1 is labeled a pseudogene. The CDR3 runs to 17 residues. The CDR3 nucleotides are TGTGCCAGCAGCAAAGCATTCGGGGGTCTAGCCAAAAACATTCAGTACTTC. Translation: CASSKAFGGLAKNIQYF.

This clone has just a few counts. The V call is TRBV29-1, the J call TRBJ2-3, with a weak D call TRBD2 (6 bases). There are 13 residues in the CDR3. The germline V and J ends were trimmed by 8 bases and 0 bases, with 12 bases remaining between them. Per the germline V gene, CDR1 is SQVTM and CDR2 is ANQGSEA. CDR3 in DNA: TGCAGCTCCCTCGGGGGAAGCACAGATACGCAGTATTTT. It translates to CSSLGGSTDTQYF.

This clone was detected a few times. The rearrangement joins TRBV28 to TRBJ2-5; a possible D gene is TRBD2 (6 bases). The CDR3 has 14 amino acids. Trimming shortened V by 5 bases and J by 0 bases, and 10 bases separated the two germline ends. Germline lookup yields CDR1 MDHEN and CDR2 SYDVKM. Here the CDR3 DNA reads TGTGCCAGCAGTCTAGCGAGTTACCAAGAGACCCAGTACTTC. It translates to CASSLASYQETQYF.

The chain is built from TRBV15 and TRBJ1-2; D possibly corresponds to TRBD1 (5 bases). The V gene's germline CDR1 is LNHNV and CDR2 YYDKDF (reference sequence). The V end was cut by 0 bases, the J end by 5 bases, with 16 bases between. This CDR3 comprises 16 residues. The CDR3, as DNA: TGTGCCACCAGCAGAGATCAAGTAGACAGCGAATATGGCTACACCTTC. Its protein is CATSRDQVDSEYGYTF.

This clone came up once. V is TRBV5-6 and J is TRBJ2-7; D is possibly TRBD1 or TRBD2 (5 bases each). This CDR3 comprises 13 residues. From germline, CDR1 is SGHDT and CDR2 YYEEEE. Trimming shortened V by 3 bases and J by 1 base, and 8 bases separated the two germline ends. The CDR3 DNA sequence: TGTGCCAGCAGCTCGGGGACGTCCTACGAGCAGTACTTC. It yields the protein CASSSGTSYEQYF. Looking up the rest from reference TRBV5-6 and TRBJ2-7 gives the full variable domain: DAGVTQSPTHLIKTRGQQVTLRCSPKSGHDTVSWYQQALGQGPQFIFQYYEEEERQRGNFPDRFSGHQFPNYSSELNVNALLLGDSALYLCASSSGTSYEQYFGPGTRLTVT.

This chain uses TRBV29-1 with TRBJ2-2; D perhaps matches TRBD1 (6 bases). The CDR3 contains 12 residues. Germline V gene lookup returns CDR1 SQVTM and CDR2 ANQGSEA. V shed 5 bases and J shed 8 bases, with 12 bases lying between them. CDR3 nucleotides: TGCAGCGTTATGACAGGCCGTGGGGAGCTGTTTTTT. Encoded protein: CSVMTGRGELFF.

This clone has a handful of counts. This rearrangement joins TRBV27 to TRBJ2-1; weak D call: TRBD2 (6 bases). Trimming cost V 3 bases and J 6 bases, with 9 bases left between them. CDR3 size: 13 residues. Germline CDR1 is MNHEY and CDR2 is SMNVEV (reference sequence). CDR3 bases: TGTGCCAGCAGTTTCGGAGGGAGCAATGAGCAGTTCTTC. This codes for CASSFGGSNEQFF.

The CDR3 reads CASSQVASGYEQYF. DNA for the CDR3: TGCGCCAGCAGCCAAGTAGCCAGCGGCTACGAGCAGTACTTC. This chain joins TRBV4-3 and TRBJ2-7; the D gene is possibly TRBD2 (5 bases). Trimming left V 1 base short and J 3 bases short, with 10 bases between. This CDR3 has 14 amino acids. In germline, CDR1 is LGHNA, CDR2 YSLEER.

The J gene is TRBJ2-7, the V gene TRBV29-1; 11 positions agree with TRBD1. TRBJ2-5 explains the end of the DNA better; the J call may be wrong. The CDR3 contains 14 residues. Germline loops: CDR1 SQVTM, CDR2 ANQGSEA. The CDR3: CSVGTGGTRETQYF. The CDR3 nucleotides read TGCAGCGTTGGGACAGGGGGCACGCGAGAGACCCAGTACTTC.

This rearrangement joins TRBV27 to TRBJ2-2, with D unresolved. V shed 7 bases and J shed 0 bases, with 9 bases lying between them. The CDR3 runs 14 residues. Germline CDR1 and CDR2: MNHEY and SMNVEV (reference sequence). This CDR3 is CASTLHANTGELFF. DNA of the CDR3: TGTGCCAGCACCCTACACGCGAACACCGGGGAGCTGTTTTTT.

The chain's CDR3 is CSVDGGDTEAFF. CDR3 bases: TGCAGCGTTGATGGGGGAGACACTGAAGCTTTCTTT. The chain uses TRBV29-1 and TRBJ1-1; possibly TRBD1 for D (5 bases). The CDR3 runs to 12 residues. Germline V gene lookup returns CDR1 SQVTM and CDR2 ANQGSEA. Trimming stripped 3 bases from V and 3 bases from J, with 8 bases between.

This clone was recorded a few times. The chain carries TRBV25-1 and TRBJ2-7; D unclear. Trimming took off 4 bases at V and 0 bases at J, with 7 bases between the two ends. The CDR3 is made up of 13 amino acids. CDR1 is MGHDK, CDR2 SYGVNS, per germline. CDR3 loop: CASSGYGSYEQYF. In nucleotides, the CDR3 is TGTGCCAGCAGTGGATACGGCTCCTACGAGCAGTACTTC.

The chain employs TRBV10-3 and TRBJ2-3; D is uncertain. V shed 4 bases and J shed 1 base, with 9 bases lying between them. The CDR3 sequence is 14 residues long. Germline loops: CDR1 ENHRY, CDR2 SYGVKD. The CDR3 nucleotides read TGTGCCATCAGTGTAACAGAGGGCACAGATACGCAGTATTTT. This translates into CAISVTEGTDTQYF.

This chain connects TRBV27 to TRBJ2-1, with TRBD1 matching over 7 bases. Per the germline V gene, CDR1 is MNHEY and CDR2 is SMNVEV (reference sequence). V trimming: 4 bases; J trimming: 7 bases; junction bases outside the gene matches: 13. CDR3 length: 16 residues. CDR3: CASSSHMVGGQNEQFF. CDR3 in DNA: TGTGCCAGCAGTTCCCACATGGTTGGGGGACAGAATGAGCAGTTCTTC.

The chain links TRBV4-1 to TRBJ1-2, with 12 bases matching TRBD1. This CDR3 has 15 amino acids. The V and J ends lost 0 bases and 8 bases, in that order; junction bases with no gene match: 4. CDR1 and CDR2 (germline): MGHRA, YSYEKL. CDR3 protein: CASSQDLGQGAGYTF. In DNA, the CDR3 is TGCGCCAGCAGCCAAGATTTGGGACAGGGGGCCGGCTACACCTTC.